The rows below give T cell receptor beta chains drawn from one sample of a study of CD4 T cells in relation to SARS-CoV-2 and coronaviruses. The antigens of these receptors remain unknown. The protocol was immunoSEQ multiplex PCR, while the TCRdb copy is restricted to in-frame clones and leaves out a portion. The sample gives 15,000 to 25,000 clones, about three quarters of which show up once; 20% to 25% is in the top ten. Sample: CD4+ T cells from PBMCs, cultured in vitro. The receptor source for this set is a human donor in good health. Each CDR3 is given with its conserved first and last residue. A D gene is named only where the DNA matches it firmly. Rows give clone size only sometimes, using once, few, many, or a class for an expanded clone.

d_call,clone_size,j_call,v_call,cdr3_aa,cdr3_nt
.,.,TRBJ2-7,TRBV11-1,CASSLLVAEASGEQYF,TGTGCCAGCAGCTTACTTGTGGCGGAGGCCTCCGGCGAGCAGTACTTC
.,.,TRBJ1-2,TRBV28,CASGQGYYGYTF,TGTGCCAGCGGGCAGGGCTACTATGGCTACACCTTC
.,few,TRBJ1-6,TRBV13,CASSFIGNSPLHF,TGTGCCAGCAGCTTTATTGGGAATTCACCCCTCCACTTT
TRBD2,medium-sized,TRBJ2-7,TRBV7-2,CASSLGWGRAYEQYF,TGTGCCAGCAGCTTGGGCTGGGGGAGGGCCTACGAGCAGTACTTC
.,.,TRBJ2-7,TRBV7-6,CASSLAGVREQYF,TGTGCCAGCAGCTTAGCAGGGGTAAGGGAGCAGTACTTC
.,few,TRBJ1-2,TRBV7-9,CASSLQPRSDGYTF,TGTGCCAGCAGCTTACAACCCCGATCAGACGGCTACACCTTC
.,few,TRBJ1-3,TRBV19,CASSIAGSSSGNTIYF,TGTGCCAGTAGTATTGCCGGTTCAAGCTCTGGAAACACCATATATTTT
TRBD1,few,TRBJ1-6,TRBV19,CASSPLGQGGNSPLHF,TGTGCCAGTAGTCCTCTGGGACAGGGTGGCAATTCACCCCTCCACTTT
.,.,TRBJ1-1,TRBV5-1,CASSLLLGPNTEAFF,TGCGCCAGCAGCTTACTCCTGGGACCCAACACTGAAGCTTTCTTT
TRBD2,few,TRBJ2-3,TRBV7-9,CASSLDSGAWYF,TGTGCCAGCAGCTTAGATAGCGGGGCGTGGTATTTT